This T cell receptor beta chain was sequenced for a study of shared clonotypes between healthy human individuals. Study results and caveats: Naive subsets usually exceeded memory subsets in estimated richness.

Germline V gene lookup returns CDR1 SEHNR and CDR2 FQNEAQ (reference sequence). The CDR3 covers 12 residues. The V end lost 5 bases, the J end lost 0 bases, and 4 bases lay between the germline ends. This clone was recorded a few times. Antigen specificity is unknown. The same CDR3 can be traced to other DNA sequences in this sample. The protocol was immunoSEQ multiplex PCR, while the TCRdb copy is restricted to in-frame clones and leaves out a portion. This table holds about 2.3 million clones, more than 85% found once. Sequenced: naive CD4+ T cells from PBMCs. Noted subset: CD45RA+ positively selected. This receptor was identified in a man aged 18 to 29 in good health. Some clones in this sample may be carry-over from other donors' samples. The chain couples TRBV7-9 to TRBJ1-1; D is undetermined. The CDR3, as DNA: TGTGCCAGCAGCCGGATGAACACTGAAGCTTTCTTT. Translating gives CASSRMNTEAFF.